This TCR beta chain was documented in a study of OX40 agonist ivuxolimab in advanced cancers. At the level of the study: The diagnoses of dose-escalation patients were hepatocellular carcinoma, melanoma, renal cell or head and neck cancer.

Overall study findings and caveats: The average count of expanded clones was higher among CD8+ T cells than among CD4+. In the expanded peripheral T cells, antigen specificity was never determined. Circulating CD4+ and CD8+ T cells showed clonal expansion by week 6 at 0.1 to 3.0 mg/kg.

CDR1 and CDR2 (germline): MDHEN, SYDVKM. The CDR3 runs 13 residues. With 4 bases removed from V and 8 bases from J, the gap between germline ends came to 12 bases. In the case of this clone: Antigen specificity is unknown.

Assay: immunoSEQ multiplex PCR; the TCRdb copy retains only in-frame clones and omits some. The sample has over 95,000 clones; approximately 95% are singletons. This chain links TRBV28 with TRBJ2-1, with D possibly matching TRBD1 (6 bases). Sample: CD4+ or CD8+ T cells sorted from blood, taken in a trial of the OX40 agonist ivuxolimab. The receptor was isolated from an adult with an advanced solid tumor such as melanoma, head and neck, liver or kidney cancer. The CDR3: CASSSGRGDEQFF. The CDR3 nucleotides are TGTGCCAGCAGTTCCGGCAGGGGAGATGAGCAGTTCTTC.